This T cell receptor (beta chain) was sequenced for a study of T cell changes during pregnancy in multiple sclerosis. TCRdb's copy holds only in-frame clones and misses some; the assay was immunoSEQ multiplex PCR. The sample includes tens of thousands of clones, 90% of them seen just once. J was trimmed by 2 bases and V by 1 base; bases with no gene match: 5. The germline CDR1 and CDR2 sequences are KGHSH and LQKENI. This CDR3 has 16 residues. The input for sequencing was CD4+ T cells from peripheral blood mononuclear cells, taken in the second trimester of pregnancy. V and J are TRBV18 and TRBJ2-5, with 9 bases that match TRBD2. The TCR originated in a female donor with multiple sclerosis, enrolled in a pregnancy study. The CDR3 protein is CASSPLAGEVQETQYF. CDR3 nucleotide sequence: TGTGCCAGCTCACCACTAGCGGGAGAGGTACAAGAGACCCAGTACTTC. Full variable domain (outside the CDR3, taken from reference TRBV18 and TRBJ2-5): NAGVMQNPRHLVRRRGQEARLRCSPMKGHSHVYWYRQLPEEGLKFMVYLQKENIIDESGMPKERFSAEFPKEGPSILRIQQVVRGDSAAYFCASSPLAGEVQETQYFGPGTRLLVL.